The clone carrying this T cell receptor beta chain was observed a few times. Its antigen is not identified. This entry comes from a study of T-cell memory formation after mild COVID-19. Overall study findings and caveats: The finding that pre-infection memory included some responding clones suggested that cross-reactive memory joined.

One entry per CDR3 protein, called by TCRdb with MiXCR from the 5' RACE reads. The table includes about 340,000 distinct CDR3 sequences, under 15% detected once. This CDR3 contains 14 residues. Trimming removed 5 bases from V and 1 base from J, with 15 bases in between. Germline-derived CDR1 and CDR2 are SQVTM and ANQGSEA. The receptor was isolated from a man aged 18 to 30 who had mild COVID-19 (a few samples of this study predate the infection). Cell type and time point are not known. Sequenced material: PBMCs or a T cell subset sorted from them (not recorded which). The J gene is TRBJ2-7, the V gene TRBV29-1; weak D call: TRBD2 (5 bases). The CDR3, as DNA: TGCAGCGTTATGGACCTCGGAGGTTCCTACGAGCAGTACTTC. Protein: CSVMDLGGSYEQYF.